This is a list of T cell receptor beta chains from one sample in a study of T cell responses to AZD1222 COVID-19 vaccine. Sequenced by immunoSEQ multiplex PCR; TCRdb stores in-frame clones only, minus some. Here the sample spans roughly 130,000 clones, less than 95% being singletons. The specimen comprised peripheral blood, sampled on day 0 of AZD1222 vaccination. These receptors were obtained from an adult in good health. Each CDR3 is given with its conserved first and last residue. Fields, in order: clone size, V gene, J gene, D gene, CDR3 protein, CDR3 DNA. D genes are given only for firm matches. Size tells how often a clone was seen (once, few, many) or the class of an expanded clone, and some rows leave it out.

NA	TRBV5-1	TRBJ1-2	TRBD1	CASSQGTGGVYGYTF	TGCGCCAGCAGCCAGGGGACAGGGGGTGTTTATGGCTACACCTTC
NA	TRBV4-3	TRBJ1-5	NA	CASSQDNRGRQPQHF	TGCGCCAGCAGCCAAGATAACAGAGGGCGTCAGCCCCAGCATTTT
NA	TRBV5-1	TRBJ2-3	NA	CASSLGEREDTQYF	TGCGCCAGCAGCTTGGGGGAAAGGGAGGATACGCAGTATTTT
NA	TRBV27	TRBJ2-7	NA	CASSSPSGEQYF	TGTGCCAGCAGTTCCCCCTCGGGGGAGCAGTACTTC
NA	TRBV5-4	TRBJ1-6	NA	CASSFGGGNSPLHF	TGTGCCAGCAGCTTCGGTGGGGGTAATTCACCCCTCCACTTT
NA	TRBV28	TRBJ1-3	TRBD1	CASSRDRVSGNTIYF	TGTGCCAGCAGCAGAGACAGGGTTTCGGGAAACACCATATATTTT
NA	TRBV5-1	TRBJ2-7	NA	CASSLIPDSYEQYF	TGCGCCAGCAGCTTAATTCCCGACTCCTACGAGCAGTACTTC
NA	TRBV10-1	TRBJ2-5	TRBD2	CASRGGTSELQETQYF	TGCGCCAGCAGGGGGGGGACTAGCGAACTGCAAGAGACCCAGTACTTC
NA	TRBV29-1	TRBJ2-7	NA	CSVGLSYEQYF	TGCAGCGTGGGACTCTCCTACGAGCAGTACTTC
NA	TRBV7-2	TRBJ2-1	TRBD1	CASSLGTGGVAEQFF	TGTGCCAGCAGCTTAGGGACAGGGGGTGTTGCTGAGCAGTTCTTC
NA	TRBV7-8	TRBJ1-5	NA	CASSLVFYQPQHF	TGTGCCAGCAGCTTAGTTTTCTATCAGCCCCAGCATTTT
NA	TRBV28	TRBJ1-1	NA	CASKRFLGTEAFF	TGTGCCAGCAAAAGGTTTCTTGGAACTGAAGCTTTCTTT
NA	TRBV15	TRBJ2-1	NA	CATSLGRELVNNEQFF	TGTGCCACCAGCTTGGGAAGGGAACTAGTAAACAATGAGCAGTTCTTC
NA	TRBV24-1	TRBJ2-2	TRBD1	CATSDTRTGAGELFF	TGTGCCACCAGTGACACCAGGACAGGTGCCGGGGAGCTGTTTTTT
NA	TRBV11-2	TRBJ2-5	TRBD2	CASSYEVGGDWETQYF	TGTGCCAGCAGCTACGAGGTGGGGGGGGATTGGGAGACCCAGTACTTC
NA	TRBV7-2	TRBJ2-2	NA	CASSSLGFGELFF	TGTGCCAGCAGCTCTCTAGGGTTCGGGGAGCTGTTTTTT
NA	TRBV4-1	TRBJ2-1	NA	CASSQGPHNEQFF	TGCGCCAGCAGCCAAGGTCCCCACAATGAGCAGTTCTTC
NA	TRBV5-1	TRBJ1-5	NA	CASSLDSDQPQHF	TGCGCCAGCAGCTTGGACTCTGATCAGCCCCAGCATTTT
NA	TRBV14	TRBJ1-2	NA	CASSRIAGTMNGYTF	TGTGCCAGCAGCCGCATCGCCGGGACGATGAATGGCTACACCTTC
NA	TRBV19	TRBJ2-7	TRBD2	CASSKERGPYEQYF	TGTGCCAGTAGTAAAGAGCGGGGGCCCTACGAGCAGTACTTC
NA	TRBV11-1	TRBJ2-4	TRBD2	CASSLGREGKNIQYF	TGTGCCAGCAGCTTAGGGCGGGAGGGCAAAAACATTCAGTACTTC
NA	TRBV7-9	TRBJ1-1	NA	CATTIVGEGNTEAFF	TGTGCCACTACCATCGTCGGGGAGGGCAACACTGAAGCTTTCTTT
NA	TRBV28	TRBJ1-6	NA	CAAGAPLDSPLHF	TGTGCCGCTGGAGCCCCTTTGGATTCACCCCTCCACTTT
NA	TRBV24-1	TRBJ1-2	NA	CATSDSRREQEGYTF	TGTGCCACCAGTGACTCTAGGCGAGAACAAGAAGGCTACACCTTC
NA	TRBV21-1	TRBJ2-2	NA	CASSPVFSGELFF	TGTGCCAGCAGCCCCGTATTCTCCGGGGAGCTGTTTTTT
NA	TRBV21-1	TRBJ2-5	NA	CASSTQDRRQETQYF	TGTGCCAGCAGCACACAGGACAGAAGACAAGAGACCCAGTACTTC
NA	TRBV28	TRBJ2-1	TRBD2	CASSVPGGAYNEQFF	TGTGCCAGCAGTGTCCCGGGGGGGGCCTACAATGAGCAGTTCTTC
NA	TRBV7-3	TRBJ1-2	TRBD1	CASSLSTGANYGYTF	TGTGCCAGCAGCTTATCAACAGGGGCTAACTATGGCTACACCTTC
NA	TRBV6-2/TRBV6-3	TRBJ1-1	NA	CASSYMLREAFF	TGTGCCAGCAGTTATATGCTGAGAGAAGCTTTCTTT
NA	TRBV19	TRBJ1-5	NA	CASSGPVSEPQHF	TGTGCCAGTAGTGGCCCTGTTTCGGAGCCCCAGCATTTT
once	TRBV9	TRBJ1-2	NA	CASSVLGAYGYTF	TGTGCCAGCAGCGTCCTAGGGGCCTATGGCTACACCTTC
NA	TRBV24-1	TRBJ1-2	NA	CATSRGGRGYTF	TGTGCCACCAGTCGCGGGGGCCGGGGCTACACCTTC
NA	TRBV19	TRBJ1-2	NA	CASSSRLAGNYGYTF	TGTGCCAGTAGTTCCCGCCTGGCAGGGAACTATGGCTACACCTTC
NA	TRBV27	TRBJ2-1	NA	CASSLTPTPYNEQFF	TGTGCCAGCAGTTTAACTCCGACTCCCTACAATGAGCAGTTCTTC
NA	TRBV2	TRBJ1-1	NA	CASERSRTEAFF	TGTGCCAGCGAGAGGTCGCGCACTGAAGCTTTCTTT
once	TRBV27	TRBJ1-2	TRBD1	CASSTGTGNYGYTF	TGTGCCAGCAGTACCGGGACAGGGAACTATGGCTACACCTTC
NA	TRBV9	TRBJ2-5	TRBD2	CASTRGVGETQYF	TGTGCCAGCACCCGGGGGGTGGGAGAGACCCAGTACTTC
NA	TRBV19	TRBJ2-7	TRBD2	CASGEGPVGEQYF	TGTGCCAGTGGGGAGGGGCCGGTGGGCGAGCAGTACTTC
NA	TRBV5-1	TRBJ1-1	NA	CASLTGEVGGTEAFF	TGCGCCAGCCTGACTGGGGAAGTTGGTGGCACTGAAGCTTTCTTT
NA	TRBV4-3	TRBJ2-6	NA	CASSQDPRTGANVLTF	TGCGCCAGCAGCCAAGACCCGCGCACTGGGGCCAACGTCCTGACTTTC
NA	TRBV11-3	TRBJ2-6	NA	CASSPQSSGANVLTF	TGTGCCAGCAGCCCTCAGTCCTCTGGGGCCAACGTCCTGACTTTC